This TCR beta chain originates from a study of Ad26.COV2.S vaccination and SARS-CoV-2 variants (dated by TCRdb to the early 2020s). For context, the study as a whole: Sequencing of the TCRbeta repertoire served to evaluate the specificity and breadth of SARS-CoV-2-reactive T cell receptors following Ad26.COV2.S vaccination. A total of some 30 samples were included in the TCR-sequenced set, comprising around 19 Ad26.COV2.S vaccine recipients, 5 placebo recipients and 8 SARS-CoV-2 convalescent individuals.

Comment on this clone: No cognate antigen has been identified for it. Base qualities are not provided; no much larger clone lies one nucleotide away.

The paper's findings and limits, for the study overall: Comparable non-spike TCR breadth was observed between vaccine and placebo recipients, consistent with only spike being contained in the vaccine. Ad26.COV2.S recipients had higher spike-specific TCR breadth than placebo recipients (P = 0.0014). The authors noted that total T cell responses may have been underestimated by the TCR breadth and depth analyses. After vaccination, spike-specific CD8+ and CD4+ T cell responses were reported to show substantial breadth.

The trim is 4 bases for V and 2 bases for J, with a gap of 13 bases between the germline ends. Sequences SGDLS (CDR1) and YYNGEE (CDR2) are obtained from the germline V gene. The CDR3 measures 14 amino acids from cysteine to phenylalanine. The sequence is cut down to CDR3 DNA, 42 bases in frame from base 1. The immunoSEQ Assay was the method used to sequence TCRbeta CDR3 regions. After extraction, genomic DNA underwent amplification by bias-controlled multiplex PCR, followed by high-throughput sequencing. The authors processed their data as follows. To quantify the absolute abundance of each unique TCRbeta CDR3 region, sequences were collapsed and filtered. T cell fraction was estimated by normalizing TCRbeta template counts to usable DNA, which was measured by amplifying reference genes present in all nucleated cells. Repertoire TCRs were annotated as SARS-CoV-2-specific by exact matching of V gene, CDR3 amino acid sequence and J gene to a known reactive TCR set. The reference SARS-CoV-2 TCR set was obtained from MIRA and was filtered for enrichment in COVID-19-positive ImmuneCODE repertoires, whereby public or cross-reactive TCRs were removed. Using the MIRA antigens, annotated TCRs were further analysed by specific ORF or by position within an ORF. Depth was the summed frequency of annotated unique rearrangements, while breadth was defined as annotated unique rearrangements over total unique productive rearrangements. Group comparisons of TCR breadth used two-sided Wilcoxon rank-sum tests. TCRdb provides this immuneACCESS table in a form limited to in-frame rearrangements. Some clones are lacking; in checked studies, under half of them reflect an unresolved V gene, and why the rest are absent is not known. V, J and clone size are those of that table, while D and trimming were read from the DNA. In this sample the table shows over 110,000 clones, approximately 90% of which occur a single time. Of the sample, less than 6% falls within the top ten clones.

What this sample's time point label stands for: individuals recovered from natural SARS-CoV-2 infection. This receptor was taken from a human donor who had recovered from COVID-19. This chain is built from TRBV9 and TRBJ2-7, and TRBD1 may be the D gene, going by 6 matching bases. The sample here was peripheral blood, taken after recovery from COVID-19. The nucleotides read TGTGCCAGCAGCCCCAGGACAGCTACCTACGAGCAGTACTTC. Translated, it reads CASSPRTATYEQYF.